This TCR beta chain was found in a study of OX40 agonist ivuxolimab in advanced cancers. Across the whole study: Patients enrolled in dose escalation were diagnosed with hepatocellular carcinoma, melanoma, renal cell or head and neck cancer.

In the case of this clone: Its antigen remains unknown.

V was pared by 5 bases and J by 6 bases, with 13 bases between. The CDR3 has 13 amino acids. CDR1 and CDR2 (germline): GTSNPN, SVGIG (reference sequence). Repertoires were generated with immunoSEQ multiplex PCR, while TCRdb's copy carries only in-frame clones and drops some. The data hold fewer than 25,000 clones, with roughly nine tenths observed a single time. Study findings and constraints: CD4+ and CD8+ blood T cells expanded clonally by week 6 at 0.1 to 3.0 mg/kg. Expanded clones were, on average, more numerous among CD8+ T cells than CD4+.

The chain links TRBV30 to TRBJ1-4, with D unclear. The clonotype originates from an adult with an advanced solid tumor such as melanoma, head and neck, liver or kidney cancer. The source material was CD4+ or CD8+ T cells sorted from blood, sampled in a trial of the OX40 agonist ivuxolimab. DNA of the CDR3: TGTGCCTGGGCCCGGGGTACCGATGAAAAACTGTTTTTT. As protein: CAWARGTDEKLFF.